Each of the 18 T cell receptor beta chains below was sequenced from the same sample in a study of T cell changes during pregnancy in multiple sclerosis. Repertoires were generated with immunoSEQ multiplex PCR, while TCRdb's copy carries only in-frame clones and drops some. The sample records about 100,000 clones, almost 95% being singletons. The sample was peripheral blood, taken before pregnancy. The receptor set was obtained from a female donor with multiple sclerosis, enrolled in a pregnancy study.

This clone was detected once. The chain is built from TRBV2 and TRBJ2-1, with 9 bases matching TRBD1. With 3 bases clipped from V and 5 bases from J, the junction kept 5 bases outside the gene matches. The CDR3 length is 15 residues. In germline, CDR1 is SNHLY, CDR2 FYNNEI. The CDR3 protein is CASSEWTGVNNEQFF. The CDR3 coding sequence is TGTGCCAGCAGTGAGTGGACAGGGGTAAACAATGAGCAGTTCTTC.

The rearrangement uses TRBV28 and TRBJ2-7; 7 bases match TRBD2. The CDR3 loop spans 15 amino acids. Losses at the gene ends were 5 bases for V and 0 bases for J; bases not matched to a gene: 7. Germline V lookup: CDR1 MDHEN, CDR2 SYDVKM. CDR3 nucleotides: TGTGCCAGCAGTGGGGGGGACTCCCGCTCCTACGAGCAGTACTTC. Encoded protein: CASSGGDSRSYEQYF.

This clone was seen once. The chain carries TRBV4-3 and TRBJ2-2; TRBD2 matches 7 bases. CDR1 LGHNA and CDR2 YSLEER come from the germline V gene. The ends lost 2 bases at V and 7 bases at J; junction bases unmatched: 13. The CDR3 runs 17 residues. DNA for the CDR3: TGCGCCAGCAGCCAAATCGTTACGGGAGGTCAGGGCGGGGAGCTGTTTTTT. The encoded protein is CASSQIVTGGQGGELFF.

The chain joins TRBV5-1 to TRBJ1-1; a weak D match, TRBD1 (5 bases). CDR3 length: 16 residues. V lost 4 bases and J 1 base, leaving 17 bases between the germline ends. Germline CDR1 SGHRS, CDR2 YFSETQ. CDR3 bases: TGCGCCAGCAGCCTCGACCCGACAGTAAAGAACACTGAAGCTTTCTTT. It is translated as CASSLDPTVKNTEAFF.

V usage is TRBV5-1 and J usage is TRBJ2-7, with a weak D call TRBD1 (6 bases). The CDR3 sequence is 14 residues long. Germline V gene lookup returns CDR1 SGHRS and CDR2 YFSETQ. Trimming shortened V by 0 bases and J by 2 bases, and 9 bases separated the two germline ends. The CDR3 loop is CASSLADRTYEQYF. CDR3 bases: TGCGCCAGCAGCTTGGCCGACAGGACCTACGAGCAGTACTTC. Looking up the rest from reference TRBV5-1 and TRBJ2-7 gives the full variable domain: KAGVTQTPRYLIKTRGQQVTLSCSPISGHRSVSWYQQTPGQGLQFLFEYFSETQRNKGNFPGRFSGRQFSNSRSEMNVSTLELGDSALYLCASSLADRTYEQYFGPGTRLTVT.

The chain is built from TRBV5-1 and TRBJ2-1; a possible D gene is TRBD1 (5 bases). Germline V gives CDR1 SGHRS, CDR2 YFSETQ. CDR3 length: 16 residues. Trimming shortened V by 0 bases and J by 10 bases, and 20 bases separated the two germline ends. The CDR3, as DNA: TGCGCCAGCAGCTTGGCCGCGGCAGGCCCTAAGGGGGAGCAGTTCTTC. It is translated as CASSLAAAGPKGEQFF.

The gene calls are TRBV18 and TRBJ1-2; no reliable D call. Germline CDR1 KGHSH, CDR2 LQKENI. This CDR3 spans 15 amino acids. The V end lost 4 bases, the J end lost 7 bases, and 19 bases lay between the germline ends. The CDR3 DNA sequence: TGTGCCAGCTCACACAACAGAAAGGCGTTGGTTGGCTACACCTTC. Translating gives CASSHNRKALVGYTF.

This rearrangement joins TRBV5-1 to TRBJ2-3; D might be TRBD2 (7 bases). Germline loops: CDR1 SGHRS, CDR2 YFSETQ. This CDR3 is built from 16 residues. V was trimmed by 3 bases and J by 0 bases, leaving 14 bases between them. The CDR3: CASSWGGATSTDTQYF. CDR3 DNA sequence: TGCGCCAGCAGCTGGGGGGGGGCGACTAGCACAGATACGCAGTATTTT.

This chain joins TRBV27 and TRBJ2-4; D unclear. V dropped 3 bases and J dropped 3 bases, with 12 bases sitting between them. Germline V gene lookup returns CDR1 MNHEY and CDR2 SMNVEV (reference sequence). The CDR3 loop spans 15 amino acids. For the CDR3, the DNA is TGTGCCAGCAGTTTCCCACTATCCCGCAAAAACATTCAGTACTTC. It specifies CASSFPLSRKNIQYF.

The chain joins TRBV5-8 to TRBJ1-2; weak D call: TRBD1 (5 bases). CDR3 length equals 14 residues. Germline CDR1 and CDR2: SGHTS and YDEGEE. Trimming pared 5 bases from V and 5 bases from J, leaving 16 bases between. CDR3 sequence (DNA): TGTGCCAGCAGGCTACGGTCAGGGACTTATGGCTACACCTTC. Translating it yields CASRLRSGTYGYTF.

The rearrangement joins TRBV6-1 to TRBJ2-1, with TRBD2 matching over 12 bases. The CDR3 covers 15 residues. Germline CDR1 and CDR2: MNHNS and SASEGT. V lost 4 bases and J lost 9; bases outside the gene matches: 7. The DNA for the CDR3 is TGTGCCAGCAGTGGCCTAGCGGGAGGGCCTGGTGAGCAGTTCTTC. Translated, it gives CASSGLAGGPGEQFF.

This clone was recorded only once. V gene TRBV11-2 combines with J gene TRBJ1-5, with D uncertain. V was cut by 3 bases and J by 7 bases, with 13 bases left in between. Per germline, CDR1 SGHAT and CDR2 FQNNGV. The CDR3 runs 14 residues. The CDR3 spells CASSLGGFRQPQHF. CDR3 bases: TGTGCCAGCAGCTTGGGAGGGTTTCGGCAGCCCCAGCATTTT.

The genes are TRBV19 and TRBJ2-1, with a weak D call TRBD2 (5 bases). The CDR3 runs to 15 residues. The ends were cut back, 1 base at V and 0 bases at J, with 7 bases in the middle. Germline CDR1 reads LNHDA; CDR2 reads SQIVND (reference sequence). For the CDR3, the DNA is TGTGCCAGTAGTATAGCGGGGTACTCCTACAATGAGCAGTTCTTC. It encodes CASSIAGYSYNEQFF.

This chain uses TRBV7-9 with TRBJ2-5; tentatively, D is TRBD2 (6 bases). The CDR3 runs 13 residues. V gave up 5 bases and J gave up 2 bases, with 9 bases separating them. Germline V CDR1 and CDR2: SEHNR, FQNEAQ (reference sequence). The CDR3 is CASSIGTQETQYF. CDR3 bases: TGTGCCAGCAGCATTGGGACTCAAGAGACCCAGTACTTC.

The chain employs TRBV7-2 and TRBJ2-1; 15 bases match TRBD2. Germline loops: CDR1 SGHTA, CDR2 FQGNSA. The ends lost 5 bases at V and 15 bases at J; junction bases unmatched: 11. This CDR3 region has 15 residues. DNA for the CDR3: TGTGCCAGCAGCATCGGACTAGCGGGAGGGGTAGAGGTGTTCTTC. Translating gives CASSIGLAGGVEVFF.

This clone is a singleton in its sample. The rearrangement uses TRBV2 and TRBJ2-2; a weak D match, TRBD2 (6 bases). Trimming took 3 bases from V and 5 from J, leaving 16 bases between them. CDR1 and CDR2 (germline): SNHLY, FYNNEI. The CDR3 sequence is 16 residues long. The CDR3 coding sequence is TGTGCCAGCAGTGAGAGGAGAACTAGCCTTACCGGGGAGCTGTTTTTT. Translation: CASSERRTSLTGELFF.

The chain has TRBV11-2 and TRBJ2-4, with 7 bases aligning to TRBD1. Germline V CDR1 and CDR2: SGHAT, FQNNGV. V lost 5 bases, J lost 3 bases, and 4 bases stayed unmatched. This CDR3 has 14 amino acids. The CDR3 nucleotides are TGTGCCAGCAGCGAATACAGGGGCAAAAACATTCAGTACTTC. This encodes CASSEYRGKNIQYF. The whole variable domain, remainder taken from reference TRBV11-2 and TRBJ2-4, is EAGVAQSPRYKIIEKRQSVAFWCNPISGHATLYWYQQILGQGPKLLIQFQNNGVVDDSQLPKDRFSAERLKGVDSTLKIQPAKLEDSAVYLCASSEYRGKNIQYFGAGTRLSVL.

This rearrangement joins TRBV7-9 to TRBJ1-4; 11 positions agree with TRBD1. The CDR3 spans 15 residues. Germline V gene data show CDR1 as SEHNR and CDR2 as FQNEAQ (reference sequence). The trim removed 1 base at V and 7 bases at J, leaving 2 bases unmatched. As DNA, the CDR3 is TGTGCCAGCAGCTTAGGAGGGACAGGGGGTGAAAAACTGTTTTTT. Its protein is CASSLGGTGGEKLFF.